This T cell receptor beta chain was obtained from a study of shared T cell receptors in the human thymus. Measured with immunoSEQ multiplex PCR; TCRdb has only the in-frame clones, and not every one. The data contain some 640,000 clones, about 89% of them seen just once; the ten biggest clones take up 0.0094%. V shed 5 bases, J shed 0 bases, and the junction held 11 bases outside the gene matches. The CDR3 consists of 18 residues. Per the germline V gene, CDR1 is MDHEN and CDR2 is SYDVKM. The sample also formed part of further work on human thymus T cells. From that study: Highly overlapping thymic repertoires in unrelated individuals were reported by related research.

Material for sequencing was thymocytes. The clonotype was recovered from a boy under three years old with a congenital heart defect. The chain has TRBV28 and TRBJ1-1, with 11 bases identical to TRBD1. The CDR3 loop reads CASSNSGTGGFMNTEAFF. The CDR3 nucleotides read TGTGCCAGCAGTAATTCTGGGACAGGGGGGTTCATGAACACTGAAGCTTTCTTT.